This TCR beta chain was identified during a study of T cells in localized non-small cell lung cancer. The germline gives CDR1 GTSNPN, CDR2 SVGIG (reference sequence). Losses at the gene ends were 1 base for V and 1 base for J; bases not matched to a gene: 10. The CDR3 totals 19 residues. The protocol was immunoSEQ multiplex PCR, while the TCRdb copy is restricted to in-frame clones and leaves out a portion. Of about 2,700 clones detected, around 22% appear once; the ten largest clones hold about 5.1%. On this clone: Its antigen remains unidentified.

General study results and limits: Out of the top 100 tumor clones, a median approximately 57 were seen in adjacent lung. In uninvolved adjacent lung, T cell clonality reached its highest value, exceeding tumor.

The chain links TRBV30 to TRBJ2-2; 12 bases match TRBD2. Sample: lung tumor tissue, taken before any cancer treatment. The clonotype originates from a female donor aged 60 or older with stage I lung adenocarcinoma. The CDR3 sequence is CAWSGGTWTSGVNTGELFF. In DNA, the CDR3 is TGTGCCTGGAGTGGGGGCACCTGGACTAGCGGGGTGAACACCGGGGAGCTGTTTTTT. The whole variable domain, remainder taken from reference TRBV30 and TRBJ2-2, is SQTIHQWPATLVQPVGSPLSLECTVEGTSNPNLYWYRQAAGRGLQLLFYSVGIGQISSEVPQNLSASRPQDRQFILSSKKLLLSDSGFYLCAWSGGTWTSGVNTGELFFGEGSRLTVL.